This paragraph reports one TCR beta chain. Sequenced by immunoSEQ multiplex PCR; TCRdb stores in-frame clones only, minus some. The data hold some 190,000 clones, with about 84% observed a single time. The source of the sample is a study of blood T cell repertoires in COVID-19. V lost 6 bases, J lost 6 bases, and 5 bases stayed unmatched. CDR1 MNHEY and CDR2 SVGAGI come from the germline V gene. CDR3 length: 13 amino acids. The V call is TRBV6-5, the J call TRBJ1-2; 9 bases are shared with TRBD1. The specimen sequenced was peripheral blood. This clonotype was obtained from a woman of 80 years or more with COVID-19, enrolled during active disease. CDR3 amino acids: CASSTGGQNGYTF. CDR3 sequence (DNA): TGTGCCAGCAGCACAGGGGGCCAAAATGGCTACACCTTC.